A selection of T cell receptor beta chains follows, all from one sample in a study of blood T cell repertoires in COVID-19. Profiled with immunoSEQ multiplex PCR; TCRdb holds only in-frame clones, not every one. The sample contains about 190,000 clones, roughly 83% of which appear only once. Sequencing used PBMCs or T cells enriched from blood (not recorded which). These receptor sequences come from a woman aged 25 to 39 who had recovered from COVID-19. Both conserved end residues are part of each CDR3. Fields, in order: clone size, J gene, V gene, D gene, CDR3 DNA, CDR3 protein. A D gene is named only where the DNA matches it firmly. Some rows have no size entry. The others give once, few or many, or a class for an expanded clone.

clone_size: NA; j_call: TRBJ2-7; v_call: TRBV7-9; d_call: TRBD1; cdr3_nt: TGTGCCAGCAGCCAGGGGACAGCCTACGAGCAGTACTTC; cdr3_aa: CASSQGTAYEQYF
clone_size: NA; j_call: TRBJ2-3; v_call: TRBV18; d_call: NA; cdr3_nt: TGTGCCAGCTCACCGTCGGCCGGGACAGATACGCAGTATTTT; cdr3_aa: CASSPSAGTDTQYF
clone_size: once; j_call: TRBJ1-1; v_call: TRBV28; d_call: TRBD1; cdr3_nt: TGTGCCAGCAGTTCCGGACAGGGGCGGACTGAAGCTTTCTTT; cdr3_aa: CASSSGQGRTEAFF
clone_size: once; j_call: TRBJ2-7; v_call: TRBV6-5; d_call: TRBD1; cdr3_nt: TGTGCCAGCAGTTATAGGGCAGGGGGCTCCTACGAGCAGTACTTC; cdr3_aa: CASSYRAGGSYEQYF
clone_size: NA; j_call: TRBJ1-3; v_call: TRBV2; d_call: TRBD1; cdr3_nt: TGTGCCAGCAAAGATGACAGGGCTGGAAACACCATATATTTT; cdr3_aa: CASKDDRAGNTIYF
clone_size: few; j_call: TRBJ2-3; v_call: TRBV30; d_call: TRBD2; cdr3_nt: TGTGCCTGGAGTGTGGGGTGTAAGACTAGCGGGAGGGCCGTACGAGTCACAGATACGCAGTATTTT; cdr3_aa: CAWSVGCKTSGRAVRVTDTQYF
clone_size: NA; j_call: TRBJ2-3; v_call: TRBV24-1; d_call: TRBD1; cdr3_nt: TGTGCCACCAGTGATTTGACGGGACAGGGTAGAGAGGGCACAGATACGCAGTATTTT; cdr3_aa: CATSDLTGQGREGTDTQYF
clone_size: NA; j_call: TRBJ1-3; v_call: TRBV7-9; d_call: TRBD1; cdr3_nt: TGTGCCAGCAGCTTCGCCGGACAGGGGGGGTTGTCCACCATATATTTT; cdr3_aa: CASSFAGQGGLSTIYF
clone_size: NA; j_call: TRBJ2-7; v_call: TRBV6-2/TRBV6-3; d_call: TRBD1; cdr3_nt: TGTGCCAGCAGTCCCCGGGACAGGGTCTACGAGCAGTACTTC; cdr3_aa: CASSPRDRVYEQYF
clone_size: few; j_call: TRBJ1-5; v_call: TRBV27; d_call: NA; cdr3_nt: TGTGCCAGCAGTTTAAGGTCCGGTGGGACGGGGGGCCGTCAGCCCCAGCATTTT; cdr3_aa: CASSLRSGGTGGRQPQHF
clone_size: NA; j_call: TRBJ1-3; v_call: TRBV10-3; d_call: NA; cdr3_nt: TGTGCCATCAGTGAGGGGACAAACGGGAACACCATATATTTT; cdr3_aa: CAISEGTNGNTIYF
clone_size: NA; j_call: TRBJ2-1; v_call: TRBV9; d_call: TRBD2; cdr3_nt: TGTGCCAGCAGCGGGGGACTAGCGGGACACAATGAGCAGTTCTTC; cdr3_aa: CASSGGLAGHNEQFF
clone_size: once; j_call: TRBJ1-2; v_call: TRBV6-5; d_call: NA; cdr3_nt: TGTGCCAGCGGGCGGGCACGGAAGAAATATGGCTACACCTTC; cdr3_aa: CASGRARKKYGYTF
clone_size: NA; j_call: TRBJ1-1; v_call: TRBV30; d_call: TRBD1; cdr3_nt: TGTGCCTGGAGTCCCTATCGGGACAGGGGGCCGCACACTGAAGCTTTCTTT; cdr3_aa: CAWSPYRDRGPHTEAFF
clone_size: NA; j_call: TRBJ2-1; v_call: TRBV15; d_call: TRBD1; cdr3_nt: TGTGCCACCAGCAGAGATCAGGGCAGGGGGCACAATGAGCAGTTCTTC; cdr3_aa: CATSRDQGRGHNEQFF
clone_size: NA; j_call: TRBJ2-7; v_call: TRBV19; d_call: NA; cdr3_nt: TGTGCCAGTAGTGGCGGACTGGACTCCTACGAGCAGTACTTC; cdr3_aa: CASSGGLDSYEQYF
clone_size: NA; j_call: TRBJ2-1; v_call: TRBV19; d_call: TRBD2; cdr3_nt: TGTGCCAGTAGACCCCGGACTAGCGGGGGCGATGAGCAGTTCTTC; cdr3_aa: CASRPRTSGGDEQFF
clone_size: NA; j_call: TRBJ1-4; v_call: TRBV7-8; d_call: NA; cdr3_nt: TGTGCCAGCAGCTTATCACCGGTTAATGAAAAACTGTTTTTT; cdr3_aa: CASSLSPVNEKLFF
clone_size: once; j_call: TRBJ1-5; v_call: TRBV7-6; d_call: TRBD1; cdr3_nt: TGTGCCAGCAGCTTAGCGGGGACAGGGGTCCTTGATCAGCCCCAGCATTTT; cdr3_aa: CASSLAGTGVLDQPQHF
clone_size: NA; j_call: TRBJ2-1; v_call: TRBV6-5; d_call: NA; cdr3_nt: TGTGCCAGCACCCGGACAAATTCCAATGAGCAGTTCTTC; cdr3_aa: CASTRTNSNEQFF
clone_size: NA; j_call: TRBJ2-7; v_call: TRBV6-5; d_call: TRBD1; cdr3_nt: TGTGCCAGCAGACGACAGGGTCCCTACGAGCAGTACTTC; cdr3_aa: CASRRQGPYEQYF
clone_size: NA; j_call: TRBJ2-7; v_call: TRBV13; d_call: TRBD2; cdr3_nt: TGTGCCAGCAGCCATAGCGGGAGGGCCGGCGAGCAGTACTTC; cdr3_aa: CASSHSGRAGEQYF